Sequencing of this TCR beta chain was carried out in a study of CD8+CD57+ T cells in acquired aplastic anemia. Trimming removed 0 bases from V and 8 bases from J; junction bases left unmatched: 6. The CDR3 length is 16 residues. The germline V gene has CDR1 SGDLS and CDR2 YYNGEE. Profiling that covered TCR beta VDJ and CDR3 relied on genomic DNA as its template. TCRdb reanalysed the reads using MiXCR and keeps one entry per CDR3 protein. Counted here are around 180,000 distinct CDR3 sequences, 64% occurring once; the ten biggest clones make up 46%. Many counts were recorded for this clonotype. Sequenced sample: sorted CD4+, CD8+, or CD8+CD57+ T cells (not recorded which) from PBMCs. The source of this sequence is a human donor with severe aplastic anemia or a healthy control (not recorded which). The rearrangement links TRBV9 to TRBJ2-1, with TRBD2 matching over 12 bases. CDR3 sequence: CASSVDPSGGADEQFF. CDR3 bases: TGTGCCAGCAGCGTAGATCCTAGCGGGGGGGCCGATGAGCAGTTCTTC.